This TCR beta chain was recovered during a study of regulatory dendritic cells for organ transplantation (dated by TCRdb to about 2017). General notes on the study: Before and after allostimulation with regulatory or mature dendritic cells, TCRbeta repertoires were sequenced from sorted naive and memory CD4+ and CD8+ T cells.

Relative to germline, V is missing 3 bases and J is missing 4 bases, with 4 bases of the junction outside any gene match. The germline V gene gives CDR1 as SGHAT and CDR2 as FQNNGV. Spanning cysteine to phenylalanine, the CDR3 consists of 15 amino acids. CDR3 DNA only is kept here, 45 bases in frame from base 1. FACS was used to sort naive T cells as CD45RA+ cells and memory T cells as CD45RO+ CD4+ or CD8+ cells. T cells for TCR sequencing came from a couple of healthy control subjects. Unstimulated sorted T cell subsets served as baseline controls for the mixed lymphocyte reactions. Genomic DNA was extracted with the Qiagen DNeasy Blood & Tissue Kit. Turning to this clone: The clone's antigen remains unknown. The record has no base qualities; no much larger clone is one base away.

A multiplexed two-step PCR with Vbeta-specific forward primers and Jbeta-specific reverse primers was used to amplify the TCRbeta CDR3 regions. The TCRbeta libraries were sequenced on an Illumina instrument via the immunoSEQ service. Per the authors' processing: IMGT annotation was used to assign V, D and J genes, and synthetic CDR3 analogues were used to correct counts for multiplex PCR bias. The immunoSEQ Analyzer calculated repertoire clonality as one minus the normalized Shannon entropy. Clonal expansion was defined using Fisher's exact test with Benjamini-Hochberg false discovery rate control and a two-tailed threshold of P<0.01. Imported from immuneACCESS, the table was reduced by TCRdb to in-frame sequences with V and J called. These copies leave out some clones; in studies compared against another copy, an unresolved V gene accounts for under half, and the cause of the remainder is not known. For V, J and clone size, that table is used; D and trimming come from the DNA. Recorded for this sample are 20,000 to 25,000 clones; roughly 69% of them occurred a single time. 0.75% to 0.95% of the sample is taken by the ten largest.

What the work shows at the level of the full study, not this receptor alone: The repertoires of naive CD4+ and CD8+ T cells were highly diverse, while memory cell repertoires were less diverse, with memory CD8+ cells being the most oligoclonal. Expansion of memory CD8+ clones was induced by allostimulation in both subjects, but more limited expansion appeared to be induced by regulatory dendritic cells than by mature dendritic cells. Among the resting subsets, memory CD8+ T cells contained the most alloreactive TCR clonotypes. Only two subjects were sequenced, and the authors noted considerable between-individual heterogeneity in the alloreactive memory CD8+ T cell pool.

The clonotype originates from a human donor in good health. The rearranged segments are TRBV11-2 and TRBJ2-3; 10 middle bases align to TRBD1. The specimen was memory CD4+ T cells from blood. According to the study, the label for this sample's cell subset or site signals: CD45RO+ memory T cells. CDR3 reads: CASSFGQGGADTQYF. The DNA reads TGTGCCAGCAGCTTCGGACAGGGGGGCGCAGATACGCAGTATTTT.